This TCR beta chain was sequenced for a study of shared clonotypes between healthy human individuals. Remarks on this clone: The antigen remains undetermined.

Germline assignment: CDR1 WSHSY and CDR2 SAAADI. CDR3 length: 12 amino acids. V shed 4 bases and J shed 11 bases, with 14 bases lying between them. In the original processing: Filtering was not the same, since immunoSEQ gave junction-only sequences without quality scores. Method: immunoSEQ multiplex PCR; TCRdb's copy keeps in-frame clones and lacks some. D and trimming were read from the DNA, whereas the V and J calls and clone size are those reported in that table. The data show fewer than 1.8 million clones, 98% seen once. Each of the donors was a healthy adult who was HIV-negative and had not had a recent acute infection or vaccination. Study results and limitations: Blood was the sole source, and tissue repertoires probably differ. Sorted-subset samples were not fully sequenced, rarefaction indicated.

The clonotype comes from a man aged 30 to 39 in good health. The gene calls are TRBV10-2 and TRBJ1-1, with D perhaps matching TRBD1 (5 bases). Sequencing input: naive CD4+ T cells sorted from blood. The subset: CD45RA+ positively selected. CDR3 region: CASSGVGRQAFF. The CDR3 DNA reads TGCGCCAGCAGTGGGGTTGGGCGACAGGCTTTCTTT.